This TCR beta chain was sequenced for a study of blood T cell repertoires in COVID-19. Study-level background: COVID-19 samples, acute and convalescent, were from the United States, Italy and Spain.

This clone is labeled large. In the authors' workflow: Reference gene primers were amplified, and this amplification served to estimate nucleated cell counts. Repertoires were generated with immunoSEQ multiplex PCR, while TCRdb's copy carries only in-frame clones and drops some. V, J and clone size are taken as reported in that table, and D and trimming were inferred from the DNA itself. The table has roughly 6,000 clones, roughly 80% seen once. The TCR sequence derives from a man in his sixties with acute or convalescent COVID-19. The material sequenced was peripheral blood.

The CDR3 reads CASSFAEGRSPLHF. The CDR3 DNA sequence: TGTGCCAGCAGCTTCGCGGAGGGTCGTTCACCCCTCCACTTT. J is TRBJ1-6 and V is TRBV7-9; D remains unclear. CDR1 is SEHNR, CDR2 FQNEAQ, per germline (reference sequence). Trimming left V 3 bases short and J 9 bases short, with 12 bases between. The CDR3 consists of 14 residues.